This entry features one T cell receptor beta chain sequence. Measured with immunoSEQ multiplex PCR; TCRdb has only the in-frame clones, and not every one. The sample consists of over 2 million clones, 85% to 95% of them appearing once. The record originates from a study of shared clonotypes between healthy human individuals. Study as a whole: CD4 naive and CD4 memory each took three plates per donor, while CD8 naive took two and CD8 memory one.

CDR3 length equals 13 residues. After removal of 7 bases from V and 7 bases from J, the junction contained 10 bases not matched to a gene. CDR1 and CDR2 (germline): WNHNN, SYGVQD (reference sequence). The chain is built from TRBV10-1 and TRBJ2-7; 7 nucleotides align to TRBD1. Specimen: naive CD4+ T cells sorted from blood. Stated subset: CD45RA+ positively selected. The sequence came from a man aged 18 to 30 in good health. CDR3 bases: TGCGCCAGCAACGGGACAGCAAGAGCTGAGCAGTACTTC. Its translation: CASNGTARAEQYF.